This entry is about one TCR beta chain. What it recognizes is unknown. Trimming pared 4 bases from V and 4 bases from J, leaving 14 bases between. Germline V gene data show CDR1 as MRHNA and CDR2 as SNTAGT. The CDR3 totals 15 residues. Researchers ran the PCR with 60 Vbeta and 13 Jbeta primers. Data came from immunoSEQ multiplex PCR; TCRdb stores just in-frame clones and leaves some out. In the table there are 110,000 or so clones, 81% of which are singletons. The data belong to a study of cytomegalovirus exposure and HLA in healthy donors. Study-wide results and caveats: The likely origin of a cluster of highly shared sequence variants was a sequencing artifact. It was reported that TCR beta sequences correctly inferred the HLA-A and HLA-B alleles for most subjects.

The TCR originated in a woman between 40 and 50 years old in good health and CMV-seronegative. The chain combines TRBV6-4 with TRBJ2-1; maybe TRBD2 (5 bases). Input material: PBMCs. CDR3 loop: CASSGELGSYNEQFF. DNA for the CDR3: TGTGCCAGCAGTGGGGAACTAGGCTCGTACAATGAGCAGTTCTTC.